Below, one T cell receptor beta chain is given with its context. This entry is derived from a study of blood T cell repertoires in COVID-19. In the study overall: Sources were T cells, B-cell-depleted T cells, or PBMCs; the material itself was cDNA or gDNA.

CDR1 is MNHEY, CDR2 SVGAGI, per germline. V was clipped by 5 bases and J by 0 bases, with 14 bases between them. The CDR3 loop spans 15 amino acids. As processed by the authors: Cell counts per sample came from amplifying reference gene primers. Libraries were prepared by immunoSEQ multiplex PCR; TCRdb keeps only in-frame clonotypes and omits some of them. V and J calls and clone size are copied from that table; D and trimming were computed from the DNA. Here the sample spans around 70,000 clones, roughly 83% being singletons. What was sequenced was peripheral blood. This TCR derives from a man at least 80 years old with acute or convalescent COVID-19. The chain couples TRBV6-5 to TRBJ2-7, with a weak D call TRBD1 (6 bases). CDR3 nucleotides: TGTGCCAGCAGTAAACAGGGCCCGAGCTCCTACGAGCAGTACTTC. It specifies CASSKQGPSSYEQYF.